The 18 T cell receptor beta chains below come from one sample, sequenced in a study of T-cell memory formation after mild COVID-19. Via MiXCR, TCRdb re-called the 5' RACE reads, giving one row per CDR3 protein. The data contain a few hundred thousand distinct CDR3 sequences, approximately 15% of them singletons. Source material: PBMCs or a T cell subset sorted from them (not recorded which). Every receptor here comes from a man between 18 and 29 years old who had mild COVID-19 (a few samples of this study predate the infection). Cell type and time point are not known.

This clonotype was counted only a few times. The V and J genes are TRBV5-4 and TRBJ1-6, with TRBD1 matching 9 bases. Germline V gene lookup returns CDR1 SGHNT and CDR2 YYREEE (reference sequence). The CDR3 loop spans 14 amino acids. The junction had 6 bases not matched to a gene; V was cut back by 7 bases and J by 7 bases. Written as DNA, the CDR3 is TGTGCCAGCGGGAAGACAGGGGGAAATTCACCCCTCCACTTT. This gives the protein CASGKTGGNSPLHF.

This clonotype has only a few counts. The chain uses TRBV6-2 or TRBV6-3 and TRBJ2-1; 9 nucleotides line up with TRBD2. Trimming cost V 0 bases and J 7 bases; bases outside gene matches: 4. Germline assignment: CDR1 MNHEY and CDR2 SVGEGT. CDR3 length: 15 amino acids. DNA for the CDR3: TGTGCCAGCAGTTACTCCGGGACTAGCAAAAATGAGCAGTTCTTC. Its translation is CASSYSGTSKNEQFF.

The DNA of the CDR3 is TGTGCCAGCAGCTTGGGCCGGTGGTACACCGGGGAGCTGTTTTTT. Protein product: CASSLGRWYTGELFF. V usage is TRBV5-6 and J usage is TRBJ2-2, with unresolved D. V lost 0 bases and J 3 bases, leaving 9 bases between the germline ends. The CDR3 length is 15 residues. In germline, CDR1 is SGHDT, CDR2 YYEEEE.

There are a few counts of this clonotype. This CDR3 is CASSRTDYYNEQFF. In nucleotides, the CDR3 is TGTGCCAGCAGTCGGACGGACTATTACAATGAGCAGTTCTTC. J is TRBJ2-1 and V is TRBV6-5, with TRBD2 as a possible D gene (6 bases). Trimming removed 5 bases from V and 4 bases from J, with 12 bases in between. This CDR3 region has 14 residues. Germline V lookup: CDR1 MNHEY, CDR2 SVGAGI.

This clonotype showed up just a few times. The rearrangement links TRBV7-2 to TRBJ2-7; D is undetermined. The CDR3 is made up of 13 amino acids. Per the germline V gene, CDR1 is SGHTA and CDR2 is FQGNSA. Between the trimmed V and J ends, which lost 1 base and 3 bases, there was a span of 7 bases. CDR3 bases: TGTGCCAGCAGCTTAGGTTGGGGCTACGAGCAGTACGTC. Encoded protein: CASSLGWGYEQYV.

This rearrangement joins TRBV2 to TRBJ2-7; D is uncertain. Trimming shortened V by 7 bases and J by 5 bases, and 15 bases separated the two germline ends. The CDR3 consists of 13 residues. From germline, CDR1 is SNHLY and CDR2 FYNNEI. As DNA, the CDR3 is TGTGCCAGCAACCTCGGACGGTCCGACGAGCAGTACTTC. Its protein is CASNLGRSDEQYF.

This clonotype was picked up a small number of times. The chain employs TRBV4-3 and TRBJ1-2, with a possible D match to TRBD1 (6 bases). The V gene lost 0 bases and the J gene lost 0 bases, with 20 bases spanning the gap. Germline CDR1 and CDR2: LGHNA and YSLEER. The CDR3 totals 19 residues. The CDR3, as DNA: TGCGCCAGCAGCCAAGATCTAGCCAGGGGAGTCGGAGCTAACTATGGCTACACCTTC. This encodes CASSQDLARGVGANYGYTF.

The table lists this clonotype with many counts. One end of the junction does not line up with germline, which may come from a read error. This chain uses TRBV5-1 with TRBJ2-1; D is undetermined. Germline V CDR1 and CDR2: SGHRS, YFSETQ. The CDR3 has 13 amino acids. The DNA of the CDR3 is TGCGCCAGCAGCTTGGATGGGCAGCTTGAGAAGTTCTTC. It specifies CASSLDGQLEKFF.

The chain recombines TRBV5-1 with TRBJ2-2; 7 nucleotides line up with TRBD2. J lost 1 base, V lost 4 bases, and 1 base had no gene match. The CDR3 spans 14 residues. Germline loops: CDR1 SGHRS, CDR2 YFSETQ. This CDR3 reads CASSVAGNTGELFF. The CDR3 DNA is TGCGCCAGCAGCGTAGCGGGGAACACCGGGGAGCTGTTTTTT.

This clonotype was counted between two and nine times. The rearrangement uses TRBV7-9 and TRBJ1-6; a weak D match, TRBD1 (5 bases). This CDR3 spans 15 amino acids. The V end was cut by 1 base, the J end by 6 bases, with 10 bases between. CDR1 SEHNR and CDR2 FQNEAQ come from the germline V gene (reference sequence). The CDR3, as DNA: TGTGCCAGCAGCTTAGGGCAGGGAGTTAATTCACCCCTCCACTTT. Encoded protein: CASSLGQGVNSPLHF.

This clonotype turned up a few times. Germline and junction disagree at one end, which may indicate a read error. The chain combines TRBV28 with TRBJ2-7; D possibly corresponds to TRBD2 (6 bases). This CDR3 is 9 amino acids long. The germline gives CDR1 MDHEN, CDR2 SYDVKM. The CDR3: CASSLRRDF. DNA for the CDR3: TGTGCCAGCAGTTTGAGGAGGGACTTC.

This clonotype occurred a few times. The chain recombines TRBV28 with TRBJ1-1; D might be TRBD1 (5 bases). Germline V CDR1 and CDR2: MDHEN, SYDVKM. V was trimmed by 6 bases and J by 0 bases, leaving 11 bases between them. CDR3 size: 14 residues. The CDR3 region has the DNA TGTGCCAGCAGGAGGGGAGGAGTGAACACTGAAGCTTTCTTT. Encoded protein: CASRRGGVNTEAFF.

This clonotype has more than one count but fewer than ten. The V gene is TRBV20-1, the J gene TRBJ1-1; TRBD1 might be the D (5 bases). The germline V gene encodes CDR1 DFQATT and CDR2 SNEGSKA (reference sequence). The V end lost 2 bases, the J end lost 10 bases, and 20 bases lay between the germline ends. This CDR3 is 14 amino acids long. This CDR3 is CSARRGRREYGAFF. CDR3 sequence (DNA): TGCAGTGCTAGAAGGGGCAGGAGGGAATACGGAGCTTTCTTT.

The chain is built from TRBV5-1 and TRBJ1-2, with TRBD1 matching 10 bases. The V gene's germline CDR1 is SGHRS and CDR2 YFSETQ. The CDR3 is 14 amino acids. Losses at the gene ends were 4 bases for V and 8 bases for J; bases not matched to a gene: 8. The DNA of the CDR3 is TGCGCCAGCAGCCGGGGACAGGGGTCTGAAGGCTACACCTTC. Its translation: CASSRGQGSEGYTF. The whole variable domain, remainder taken from reference TRBV5-1 and TRBJ1-2, is KAGVTQTPRYLIKTRGQQVTLSCSPISGHRSVSWYQQTPGQGLQFLFEYFSETQRNKGNFPGRFSGRQFSNSRSEMNVSTLELGDSALYLCASSRGQGSEGYTFGSGTRLTVV.

This clonotype is a singleton in its sample. The V and J genes are TRBV10-3 and TRBJ2-2; either TRBD1 or TRBD2 may supply D (5 bases each). The V and J ends lost 6 bases and 2 bases respectively, with 13 bases between them. CDR3 length: 15 residues. Per germline, CDR1 ENHRY and CDR2 SYGVKD. The chain's CDR3 is CAIRPGAGNTGELFF. CDR3 nucleotides: TGTGCCATCAGGCCCGGGGCAGGAAACACCGGGGAGCTGTTTTTT.

This chain connects TRBV7-9 to TRBJ1-1, with D unresolved. Germline CDR1 reads SEHNR; CDR2 reads FQNEAQ (reference sequence). Trimming took off 5 bases at V and 1 base at J, with 11 bases between the two ends. The CDR3 runs 14 residues. The CDR3 nucleotides are TGTGCCAGCAGCCCATCCGGGCGGAACACTGAAGCTTTCTTT. Its translation: CASSPSGRNTEAFF.

This clonotype was counted only a few times. The V and J genes are TRBV5-6 and TRBJ2-4; weak D call: TRBD2 (6 bases). The V and J ends lost 1 base and 5 bases respectively, with 25 bases between them. This CDR3 is built from 19 residues. Germline loops: CDR1 SGHDT, CDR2 YYEEEE. CDR3 protein: CASSLFFWQPGGVQNIQYF. CDR3 coding DNA: TGTGCCAGCAGCTTGTTTTTTTGGCAACCCGGGGGTGTGCAAAACATTCAGTACTTC.

The CDR3 DNA reads TGTGCCAGCACCGTCCGTGGTGAGCAGTTCTTC. Its protein product is CASTVRGEQFF. The chain combines TRBV7-9 with TRBJ2-1, with D hard to call. CDR1 is SEHNR, CDR2 FQNEAQ, per germline (reference sequence). The CDR3 consists of 11 residues. Trimming removed 7 bases at V and 9 bases at J, with 10 bases between.